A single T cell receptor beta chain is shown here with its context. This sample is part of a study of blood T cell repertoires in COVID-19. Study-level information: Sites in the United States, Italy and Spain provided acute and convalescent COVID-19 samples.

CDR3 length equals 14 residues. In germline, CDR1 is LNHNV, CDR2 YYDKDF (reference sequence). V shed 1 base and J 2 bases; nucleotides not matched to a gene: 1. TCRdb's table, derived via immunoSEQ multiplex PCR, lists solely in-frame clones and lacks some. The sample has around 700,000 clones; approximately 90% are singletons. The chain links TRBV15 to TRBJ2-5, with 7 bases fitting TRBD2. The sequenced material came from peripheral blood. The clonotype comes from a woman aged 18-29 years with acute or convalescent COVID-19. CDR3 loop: CATSRGRGQETQYF. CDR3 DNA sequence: TGTGCCACCAGCAGAGGGCGGGGGCAAGAGACCCAGTACTTC.